This T cell receptor (beta chain) was profiled in a study of T cell changes during pregnancy in multiple sclerosis. Per the germline V gene, CDR1 is MNHNS and CDR2 is SASEGT. Trimming removed 0 bases from V and 0 bases from J, with 6 bases in between. This CDR3 is 15 amino acids long. Sequencing used immunoSEQ multiplex PCR; TCRdb keeps in-frame clones, though not all of them. This sample carries just under 20,000 clones, roughly nine tenths of them seen once, and the ten largest clones take roughly 8.1%. This specimen consisted of CD8+ T cells from peripheral blood mononuclear cells, obtained in the second trimester of pregnancy. The TCR comes from a female donor in good health, enrolled as a control in a pregnancy study. The chain has TRBV6-1 and TRBJ2-1; TRBD2 is a possible D gene (6 bases). The chain's CDR3 is CASSEAGGSYNEQFF. The CDR3 DNA reads TGTGCCAGCAGTGAAGCGGGGGGCTCCTACAATGAGCAGTTCTTC.